Below, 22 T cell receptor beta chains from the same sample are listed, as sequenced in a study of human T cells and chemical hapten exposure. Time point noted: pre-sensitization, week 0. As to treatment: therapeutic diphenylcyclopropenone sensitization with weekly scalp DPC. TCRdb independently ran MiXCR on the RACE reads; one entry per CDR3 protein. Of 40,000 or so distinct CDR3 sequences listed, roughly 10% are singletons. The starting material was whole blood, obtained in connection with sensitization to the hapten diphenylcyclopropenone (DPC). All receptors come from a man aged 25-45 years with alopecia areata. Some clones in this sample may be carry-over from other donors' samples.

Notes on this clonotype: A read error may explain this, as a much larger clone is one base away. The rearrangement links TRBV18 to TRBJ1-1; D is possibly TRBD1 (5 bases). The CDR3 sequence is 12 residues long. CDR1 is KGHSH, CDR2 LQKENI, per germline. The CDR3 sequence is CVSSKTDLEAFF. CDR3 DNA: TGTGTCAGCTCAAAGACAGACCTTGAAGCTTTCTTT.

This clonotype was counted between two and nine times. The chain recombines TRBV7-9 with TRBJ1-5, with 9 bases that match TRBD1. Germline-derived CDR1 and CDR2 are SEHNR and FQNEAQ (reference sequence). This CDR3 region has 15 residues. The V gene end was trimmed by 5 bases and the J gene end by 9 bases; junction bases not matched to a gene: 11. CDR3 loop: CASSPPGTGNWPQHF. The CDR3 nucleotides are TGTGCCAGCAGCCCCCCCGGGACAGGGAATTGGCCCCAGCATTTT.

The sample holds many counts of this clonotype. The chain carries TRBV7-3 and TRBJ2-1; 7 nucleotides line up with TRBD2. Per the germline V gene, CDR1 is SGHTA and CDR2 is FQGTGA. CDR3 length: 14 amino acids. V shed 7 bases, J shed 5 bases, and the junction held 8 bases outside the gene matches. The CDR3 DNA follows: TGTGCCAGCATGGGAACCGCGGGGGACAATGAGCAGTTCTTC. Protein sequence: CASMGTAGDNEQFF.

This clonotype was recorded at least ten times. V is TRBV5-6 and J is TRBJ2-2, with D possibly TRBD2 on 5 matching bases. This CDR3 spans 13 amino acids. V lost 4 bases and J lost 4, with 8 bases in between. Germline V CDR1 and CDR2: SGHDT, YYEEEE. The CDR3 region has the DNA TGTGCCAGCAGCCGACGGGGCACCGGGGAGCTGTTTTTT. This codes for CASSRRGTGELFF.

The genes are TRBV7-9 and TRBJ2-7; D may be TRBD1 (6 bases). CDR1 and CDR2 from the germline V gene are SEHNR and FQNEAQ (reference sequence). CDR3 length: 12 amino acids. V was trimmed by 8 bases and J by 2 bases, leaving 10 bases between them. The CDR3 nucleotides read TGTGCCAGCCGTGGACAGACCTACGAGCAGTACTTC. It codes for CASRGQTYEQYF. The whole variable domain, filled in from reference TRBV7-9 and TRBJ2-7, reads DTGVSQNPRHKITKRGQNVTFRCDPISEHNRLYWYRQTLGQGPEFLTYFQNEAQLEKSRLLSDRFSAERPKGSFSTLEIQRTEQGDSAMYLCASRGQTYEQYFGPGTRLTVT.

The V call is TRBV12-3 or TRBV12-4, the J call TRBJ2-3; 11 bases fit TRBD2. The junction had 5 bases not matched to a gene; V was cut back by 3 bases and J by 0 bases. The CDR3 extends over 17 amino acids. CDR3 sequence: CASSFSSGGTSTDTQYF. DNA of the CDR3: TGTGCCAGCAGTTTCTCTAGCGGGGGGACTAGCACAGATACGCAGTATTTT.

This clonotype has ten or more counts. V is TRBV7-6 and J is TRBJ1-2; TRBD1 aligns across 8 bases. The V gene's germline CDR1 is SGHVS and CDR2 FNYEAQ. Trimming at V came to 4 bases and at J to 8 bases, leaving 6 bases not matched to a gene. The CDR3 totals 13 residues. The CDR3 loop is CASSSTGVWGYTF. The CDR3 DNA reads as TGTGCCAGCAGCTCGACAGGGGTATGGGGCTACACCTTC.

This clonotype was counted at least ten times. This chain connects TRBV3-1 to TRBJ2-7, with no clear D. This CDR3 has 14 residues. The germline V and J ends were trimmed by 5 bases and 0 bases, with 11 bases remaining between them. Germline CDR1 is LGHDT and CDR2 is YNNKEL (reference sequence). DNA for the CDR3: TGTGCCAGCAGCGTTGGATCGATCTCCTACGAGCAGTACTTC. Protein: CASSVGSISYEQYF.

The J gene is TRBJ2-7, the V gene TRBV12-3 or TRBV12-4; 13 bases are a match to TRBD2. This CDR3 is 15 amino acids long. The ends lost 6 bases at V and 4 bases at J; junction bases unmatched: 6. The CDR3 sequence: CASRLAGGARYEQYF. As DNA, the CDR3 is TGTGCCAGCAGACTAGCGGGGGGGGCCAGATACGAGCAGTACTTC.

There are a few counts of this clonotype. The chain employs TRBV6-5 and TRBJ1-6; 9 bases line up with TRBD1. Trimming removed 0 bases from V and 0 bases from J; junction bases left unmatched: 3. CDR1 and CDR2 from the germline V gene are MNHEY and SVGAGI. The CDR3 is 18 amino acids. The CDR3: CASSYSGTGSSYNSPLHF. CDR3 sequence (DNA): TGTGCCAGCAGTTACTCCGGGACAGGGAGCTCCTATAATTCACCCCTCCACTTT.

The chain uses TRBV11-2 and TRBJ2-1, with 8 bases identical to TRBD2. The trim removed 4 bases at V and 6 bases at J, leaving 8 bases unmatched. This CDR3 region has 15 residues. Germline V gene lookup returns CDR1 SGHAT and CDR2 FQNNGV. CDR3 sequence: CASSSLSGISNEQFF. The CDR3 DNA sequence: TGTGCCAGCAGCTCCCTTAGCGGGATTAGCAATGAGCAGTTCTTC.

This clonotype has ten or more counts. CDR3 sequence reads: CSVEGGIETQYF. For the CDR3, the DNA is TGCAGCGTTGAAGGGGGGATAGAGACCCAGTACTTC. V and J are TRBV29-1 and TRBJ2-5; D is perhaps TRBD1 or TRBD2 (5 bases each). Germline CDR1 is SQVTM and CDR2 is ANQGSEA. CDR3 length: 12 residues. V shed 1 base and J shed 4 bases, with 7 bases lying between them. Drawing the rest from reference TRBV29-1 and TRBJ2-5, the complete variable domain is SAVISQKPSRDICQRGTSLTIQCQVDSQVTMMFWYRQQPGQSLTLIATANQGSEATYESGFVIDKFPISRPNLTFSTLTVSNMSPEDSSIYLCSVEGGIETQYFGPGTRLLVL.

A note on this clonotype: Being one base from a much bigger clone, this may be a read error. V usage is TRBV10-2 and J usage is TRBJ2-3; D possibly corresponds to TRBD2 (5 bases). V was trimmed by 0 bases and J by 7 bases, leaving 17 bases between them. The CDR3 sequence is 16 residues long. From germline, CDR1 is WSHSY and CDR2 SAAADI. DNA of the CDR3: TGCGCCAGCAGTGAGTCTGGAGGACCCTGGCGAAATACGCAGTATTTT. It codes for CASSESGGPWRNTQYF.

The chain is built from TRBV6-1 and TRBJ1-5; possibly TRBD1 for D (6 bases). This CDR3 region has 14 residues. Germline V gene sequence: CDR1 MNHNS, CDR2 SASEGT. Trimming pared 5 bases from V and 4 bases from J, leaving 12 bases between. The CDR3 loop is CASSHTGTNQPQHF. In DNA form, the CDR3 reads TGTGCCAGCAGTCATACAGGGACTAATCAGCCCCAGCATTTT.

This clonotype was observed a handful of times. CDR3 region: CASSLTNRAYGYTF. CDR3 coding DNA: TGCGCCAGCAGCTTGACTAACAGGGCCTATGGCTACACCTTC. This chain connects TRBV5-1 to TRBJ1-2, with D tentatively TRBD1 (6 bases). The CDR3 is 14 amino acids. V shed 1 base and J shed 4 bases, with 11 bases lying between them. Germline V gene data show CDR1 as SGHRS and CDR2 as YFSETQ.

The sample holds many counts of this clonotype. The chain links TRBV7-9 to TRBJ2-1; D may be TRBD1 (5 bases). Germline V gene lookup returns CDR1 SEHNR and CDR2 FQNEAQ (reference sequence). The CDR3 sequence is 14 residues long. V was trimmed by 0 bases and J by 2 bases, leaving 5 bases between them. The DNA for the CDR3 is TGTGCCAGCAGCTTAGCGACAGCCTACAATGAGCAGTTCTTC. Amino acid sequence: CASSLATAYNEQFF.

This clonotype was detected ten times or more. Here the CDR3 DNA reads TGTGCCAGCAGTAGGAGGACAGGGAGGGCAGATACGCAGTATTTT. This gives the protein CASSRRTGRADTQYF. V is TRBV6-5 and J is TRBJ2-3; possible D gene TRBD1, 8 bases. Trimming stripped 5 bases from V and 4 bases from J, with 16 bases between. CDR1 and CDR2 (germline): MNHEY, SVGAGI. The CDR3 is 15 amino acids.

This clonotype was seen a handful of times. The V and J genes are TRBV6-6 and TRBJ1-2; D uncertain. Trimming removed 2 bases at V and 1 base at J, with 2 bases between. The V gene's germline CDR1 is MNHNY and CDR2 SVGAGI (reference sequence). The CDR3 sequence is 12 residues long. CDR3 DNA sequence: TGTGCCAGCAGTTACGTTAACTATGGCTACACCTTC. It specifies CASSYVNYGYTF.

This chain joins TRBV20-1 and TRBJ1-2; 10 bases fit TRBD1. CDR1 DFQATT and CDR2 SNEGSKA come from the germline V gene (reference sequence). The CDR3 is 15 residues long. V lost 5 bases and J lost 7; bases outside the gene matches: 13. Written as DNA, the CDR3 is TGCAGTGCTCCAGCGCAGACAGGGGGCTTCTCTGGCTACACCTTC. This gives the protein CSAPAQTGGFSGYTF.

The J gene is TRBJ2-7, the V gene TRBV5-5; D is perhaps TRBD1 or TRBD2 (5 bases each). The germline V gene encodes CDR1 SGHKS and CDR2 YYEKEE (reference sequence). V was pared by 4 bases and J by 3 bases, with 8 bases between. This CDR3 contains 12 residues. The CDR3 spells CASSGTVYEQYV. Here the CDR3 DNA reads TGTGCCAGCAGCGGGACGGTCTACGAGCAGTACGTC.

This clonotype has a handful of counts. The chain uses TRBV3-1 and TRBJ2-1; no firm D call. The V end was cut by 5 bases, the J end by 4 bases, with 6 bases between. Germline CDR1 is LGHDT and CDR2 is YNNKEL (reference sequence). The CDR3 is 12 amino acids. The CDR3 sequence is CASSTDYNEQFF. In nucleotides, the CDR3 is TGTGCCAGCAGCACAGATTACAATGAGCAGTTCTTC.

This clonotype was seen many times. The genes are TRBV5-1 and TRBJ1-2, with D maybe TRBD1 (6 bases). Germline V gene lookup returns CDR1 SGHRS and CDR2 YFSETQ. The V gene lost 5 bases and the J gene lost 6 bases, with 8 bases spanning the gap. The CDR3 spans 11 residues. The CDR3 sequence is CASRQGNGYTF. In DNA, the CDR3 is TGCGCCAGCAGGCAGGGGAATGGCTACACCTTC. The full variable domain, with the rest looked up from reference TRBV5-1 and TRBJ1-2, is KAGVTQTPRYLIKTRGQQVTLSCSPISGHRSVSWYQQTPGQGLQFLFEYFSETQRNKGNFPGRFSGRQFSNSRSEMNVSTLELGDSALYLCASRQGNGYTFGSGTRLTVV.